This T cell receptor (beta chain) stems from a study of a mutant IDH1 vaccine in newly diagnosed glioma. Profiling relied on immunoSEQ multiplex PCR, and the TCRdb table lists in-frame clones only, not all of them. This table has about 34,000 clones, about four fifths appearing once. As to time point: baseline, week 1 (first vaccination visit). Stated treatment: pre-vaccination baseline after standard-of-care therapy. Trimming cost V 4 bases and J 3 bases, with 14 bases left between them. The CDR3 contains 15 residues. The germline CDR1 and CDR2 sequences are SGHRS and YFSETQ. The source of this sequence is a man aged 50-59 years with glioma. Some clones in this sample may be carry-over from other donors' samples. Specimen: peripheral blood mononuclear cells (PBMCs), collected from a glioma patient treated with radiotherapy, temozolomide or both. The rearrangement links TRBV5-1 to TRBJ1-3, with D maybe TRBD1 (5 bases). CDR3 sequence reads: CASSQGPGDGNTIYF. CDR3 nucleotides: TGCGCCAGCAGCCAGGGCCCGGGGGATGGAAACACCATATATTTT.